The T cell receptor beta chain described here comes from a study of identifying expanded T cells in peripheral blood. No infections or other immune events were documented during collection. The assay was immunoSEQ multiplex PCR, and TCRdb's table has in-frame clones only and misses some. Of 90,000 to 95,000 clones listed, roughly 87% are singletons. This CDR3 region has 15 residues. V lost 3 bases and J 3 bases, leaving 13 bases between the germline ends. Germline CDR1 reads SGHNT; CDR2 reads YENEEA. General observations from the study: Over approximately two and four weeks, about 15 and 18 clones changed, versus around 1.2 between replicates. Two-week clone count variance significantly increased as total template count grew.

On this clone: Its antigen is undetermined.

This sequence originates from a person between 18 and 75 years old in good health. Material for sequencing was blood. This chain connects TRBV11-3 to TRBJ2-3; D not resolved. DNA of the CDR3: TGTGCCAGCAGCTTCCCAGCGAGTGGGACAGATACGCAGTATTTT. Protein: CASSFPASGTDTQYF. The full variable domain, rest sourced from reference TRBV11-3 and TRBJ2-3, is EAGVVQSPRYKIIEKKQPVAFWCNPISGHNTLYWYLQNLGQGPELLIRYENEEAVDDSQLPKDRFSAERLKGVDSTLKIQPAELGDSAVYLCASSFPASGTDTQYFGPGTRLTVL.